This TCR beta chain was documented in a study of yellow fever vaccine responses in identical twins. V dropped 3 bases and J dropped 8; count of bases not matched to a gene: 8. This CDR3 spans 15 amino acids. MiXCR was run by TCRdb on the RT-PCR reads, yielding one entry per CDR3 protein. Among some 410 distinct CDR3 sequences listed, 55% to 65% were seen once. Findings of the study overall: Twins showed a vaccine T cell response that reportedly seemed partly convergent, partly personalized.

Of note for this clonotype: Its antigen is unidentified.

This TCR came from a female donor who received the yellow fever vaccine. The chain links TRBV12-3 or TRBV12-4 to TRBJ2-1; TRBD2 matches 9 bases. Sequenced here: T cells from blood (PBMCs), unsorted or a sorted subset (not recorded which), sampled before or after yellow fever vaccination (not recorded which). CDR3 coding DNA: TGTGCCAGCAGTTTCGCGGGGGGGCCGTTCGATGAGCAGTTCTTC. Its translation: CASSFAGGPFDEQFF.